The clone carrying this T cell receptor beta chain has at least ten counts. Its specificity is unknown. The data were obtained in a study of T cells in Graves' hyperthyroidism and ophthalmopathy. Study-level results: Most thyroid clonotypes that were expanded above 0.001 also turned up in blood. In the analysis, a 13 V-J model separated ophthalmopathy from stable hyperthyroidism.

The CDR3 loop spans 14 amino acids. Trimming cost V 2 bases and J 5 bases, with 9 bases left between them. CDR1 and CDR2 (germline): SGHAT, FQDESV (reference sequence). RNA transcripts yielded amplified TCR beta CDR3 regions. The study used the HTBI primer set for a first-round RT-PCR of the TCR CDR3. Each CDR3 protein gets one entry after TCRdb re-called the multiplex PCR reads with MiXCR. The sample has around 360,000 distinct CDR3 sequences, roughly 15% seen once; the top ten hold roughly a fifth. This receptor was obtained from a woman aged 55 to 70 with Graves' ophthalmopathy. The chain is built from TRBV11-1 and TRBJ2-2; possibly TRBD2 for D (5 bases). Specimen: blood. CDR3 bases: TGTGCCAGCAGCTTACTACGGGATACCGGGGAGCTGTTTTTT. This gives the protein CASSLLRDTGELFF.